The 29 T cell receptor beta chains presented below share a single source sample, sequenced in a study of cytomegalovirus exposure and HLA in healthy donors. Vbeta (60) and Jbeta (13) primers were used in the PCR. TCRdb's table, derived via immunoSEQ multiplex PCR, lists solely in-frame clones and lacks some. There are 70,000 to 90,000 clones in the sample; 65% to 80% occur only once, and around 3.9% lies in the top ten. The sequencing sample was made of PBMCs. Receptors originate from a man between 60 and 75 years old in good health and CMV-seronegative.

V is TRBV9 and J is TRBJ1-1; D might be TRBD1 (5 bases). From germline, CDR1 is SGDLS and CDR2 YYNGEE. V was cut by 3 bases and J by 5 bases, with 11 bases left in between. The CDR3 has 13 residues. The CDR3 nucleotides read TGTGCCAGCAGCGGGGCATCAGGGACTGAAGCTTTCTTT. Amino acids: CASSGASGTEAFF.

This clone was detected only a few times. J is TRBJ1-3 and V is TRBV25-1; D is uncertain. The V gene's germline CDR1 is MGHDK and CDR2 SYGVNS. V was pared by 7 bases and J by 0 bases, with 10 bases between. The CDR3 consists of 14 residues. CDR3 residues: CASNQGGSGNTIYF. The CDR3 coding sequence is TGTGCCAGCAACCAAGGAGGCTCTGGAAACACCATATATTTT.

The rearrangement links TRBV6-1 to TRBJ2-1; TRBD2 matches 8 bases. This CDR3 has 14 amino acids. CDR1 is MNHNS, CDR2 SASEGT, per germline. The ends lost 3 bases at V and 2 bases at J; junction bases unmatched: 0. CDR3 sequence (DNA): TGTGCCAGCAGTGAGGGACTAGCCTACAATGAGCAGTTCTTC. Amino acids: CASSEGLAYNEQFF.

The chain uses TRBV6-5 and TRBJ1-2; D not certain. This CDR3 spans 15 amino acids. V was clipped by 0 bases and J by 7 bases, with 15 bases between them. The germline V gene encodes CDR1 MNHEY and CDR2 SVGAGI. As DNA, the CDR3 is TGTGCCAGCAGTTACTCGGTCTTGGGCCGAATTGGCTACACCTTC. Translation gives CASSYSVLGRIGYTF.

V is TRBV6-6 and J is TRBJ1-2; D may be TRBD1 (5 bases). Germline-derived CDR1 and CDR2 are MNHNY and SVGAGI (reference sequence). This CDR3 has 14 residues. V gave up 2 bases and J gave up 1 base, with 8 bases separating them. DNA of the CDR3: TGTGCCAGCAGTTACACGACAGATAACTATGGCTACACCTTC. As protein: CASSYTTDNYGYTF.

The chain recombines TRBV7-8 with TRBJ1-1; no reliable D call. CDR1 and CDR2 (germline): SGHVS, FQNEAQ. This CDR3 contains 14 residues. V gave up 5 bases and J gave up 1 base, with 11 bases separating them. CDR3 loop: CASSLGLGNTEAFF. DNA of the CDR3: TGTGCCAGCAGCCTCGGACTGGGGAACACTGAAGCTTTCTTT.

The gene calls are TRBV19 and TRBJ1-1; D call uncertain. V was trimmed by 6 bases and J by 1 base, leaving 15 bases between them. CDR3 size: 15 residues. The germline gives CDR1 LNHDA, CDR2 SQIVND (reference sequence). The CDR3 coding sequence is TGTGCCAGTAGCCCTACGGGATATAGGAACACTGAAGCTTTCTTT. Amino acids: CASSPTGYRNTEAFF.

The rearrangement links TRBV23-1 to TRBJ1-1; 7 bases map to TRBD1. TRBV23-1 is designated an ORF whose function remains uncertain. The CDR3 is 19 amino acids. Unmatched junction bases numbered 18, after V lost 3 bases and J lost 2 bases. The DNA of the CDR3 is TGCGCCAGCAGTCACCATATCCCGGGACGGAGGGGGCCTAACACTGAAGCTTTCTTT. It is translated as CASSHHIPGRRGPNTEAFF.

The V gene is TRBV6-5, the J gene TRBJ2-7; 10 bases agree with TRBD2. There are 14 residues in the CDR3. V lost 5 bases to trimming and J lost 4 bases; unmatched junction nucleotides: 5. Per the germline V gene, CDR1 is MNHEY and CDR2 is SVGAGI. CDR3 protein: CASSELAGSYEQYF. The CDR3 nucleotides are TGTGCCAGCAGTGAACTAGCGGGGTCGTACGAGCAGTACTTC.

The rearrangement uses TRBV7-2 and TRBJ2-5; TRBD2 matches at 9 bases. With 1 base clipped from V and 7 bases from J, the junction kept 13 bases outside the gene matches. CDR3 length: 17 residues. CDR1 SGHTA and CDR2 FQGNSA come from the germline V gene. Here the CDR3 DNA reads TGTGCCAGCAGCTTAGAAGGGGCTAGCGGGGACTTTGGGACCCAGTACTTC. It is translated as CASSLEGASGDFGTQYF. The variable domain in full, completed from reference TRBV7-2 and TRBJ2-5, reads GAGVSQSPSNKVTEKGKDVELRCDPISGHTALYWYRQSLGQGLEFLIYFQGNSAPDKSGLPSDRFSAERTGGSVSTLTIQRTQQEDSAVYLCASSLEGASGDFGTQYFGPGTRLLVL.

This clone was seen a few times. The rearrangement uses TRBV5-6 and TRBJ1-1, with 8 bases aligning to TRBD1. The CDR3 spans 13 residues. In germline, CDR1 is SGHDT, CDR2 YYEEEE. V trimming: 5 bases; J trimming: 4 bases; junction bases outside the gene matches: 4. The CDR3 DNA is TGTGCCAGCAGTCAGGGGGCGCGCACTGAAGCTTTCTTT. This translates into CASSQGARTEAFF.

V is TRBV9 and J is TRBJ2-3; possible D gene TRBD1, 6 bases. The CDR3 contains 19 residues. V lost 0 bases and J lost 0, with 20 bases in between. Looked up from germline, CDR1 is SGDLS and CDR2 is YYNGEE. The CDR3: CASSVALAPRDISTDTQYF. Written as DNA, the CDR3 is TGTGCCAGCAGCGTAGCACTCGCCCCCCGGGACATTAGCACAGATACGCAGTATTTT. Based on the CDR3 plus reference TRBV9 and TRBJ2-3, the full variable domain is DSGVTQTPKHLITATGQRVTLRCSPRSGDLSVYWYQQSLDQGLQFLIQYYNGEERAKGNILERFSAQQFPDLHSELNLSSLELGDSALYFCASSVALAPRDISTDTQYFGPGTRLTVL.

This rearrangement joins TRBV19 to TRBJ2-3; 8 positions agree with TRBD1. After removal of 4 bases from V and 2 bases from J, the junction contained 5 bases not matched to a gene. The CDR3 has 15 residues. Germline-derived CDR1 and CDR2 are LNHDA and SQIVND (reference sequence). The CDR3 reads CASSNRGIFTDTQYF. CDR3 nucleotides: TGTGCCAGTAGTAACAGGGGGATCTTCACAGATACGCAGTATTTT.

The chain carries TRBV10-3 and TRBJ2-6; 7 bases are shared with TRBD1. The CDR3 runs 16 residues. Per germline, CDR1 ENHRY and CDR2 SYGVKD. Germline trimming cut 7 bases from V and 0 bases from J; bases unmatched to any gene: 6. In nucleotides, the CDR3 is TGTGCCATCAATCGCGAGGGGGCCTCTGGGGCCAACGTCCTGACTTTC. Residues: CAINREGASGANVLTF.

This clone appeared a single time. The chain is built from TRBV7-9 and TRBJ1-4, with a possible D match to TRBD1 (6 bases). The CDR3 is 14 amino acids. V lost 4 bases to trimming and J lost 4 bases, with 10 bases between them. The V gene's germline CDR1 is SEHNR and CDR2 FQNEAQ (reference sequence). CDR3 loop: CASSSDRSNEKLFF. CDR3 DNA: TGTGCCAGCAGCTCAGACAGGAGTAATGAAAAACTGTTTTTT.

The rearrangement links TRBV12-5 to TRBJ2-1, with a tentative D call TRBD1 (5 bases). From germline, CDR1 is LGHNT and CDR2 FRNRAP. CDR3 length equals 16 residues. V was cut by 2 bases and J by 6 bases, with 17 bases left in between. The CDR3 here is CASGLKGQAVGNEQFF. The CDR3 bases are TGTGCTAGTGGTTTGAAGGGGCAGGCGGTAGGCAATGAGCAGTTCTTC.

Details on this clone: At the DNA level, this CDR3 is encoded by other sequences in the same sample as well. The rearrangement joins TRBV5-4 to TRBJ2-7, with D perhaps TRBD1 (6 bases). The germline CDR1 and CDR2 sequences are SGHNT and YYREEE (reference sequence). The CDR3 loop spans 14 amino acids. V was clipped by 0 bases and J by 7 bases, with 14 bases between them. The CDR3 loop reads CASSLGAGAAEQYF. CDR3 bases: TGTGCCAGCAGCTTGGGAGCAGGGGCGGCAGAGCAGTACTTC. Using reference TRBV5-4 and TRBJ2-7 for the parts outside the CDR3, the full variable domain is ETGVTQSPTHLIKTRGQQVTLRCSSQSGHNTVSWYQQALGQGPQFIFQYYREEENGRGNFPPRFSGLQFPNYSSELNVNALELDDSALYLCASSLGAGAAEQYFGPGTRLTVT.

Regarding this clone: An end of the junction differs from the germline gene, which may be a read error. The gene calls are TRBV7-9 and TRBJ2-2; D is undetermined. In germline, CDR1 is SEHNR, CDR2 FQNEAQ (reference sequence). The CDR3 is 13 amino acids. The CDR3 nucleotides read TGTTCCAGCAGCCCAGAGAACACCGGGGAGCTGTTTTTT. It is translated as CSSSPENTGELFF.

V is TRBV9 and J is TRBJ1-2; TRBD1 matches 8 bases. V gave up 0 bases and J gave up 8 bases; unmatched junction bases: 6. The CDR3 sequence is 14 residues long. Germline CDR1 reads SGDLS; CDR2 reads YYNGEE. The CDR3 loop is CASSVGQGAGGYTF. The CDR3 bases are TGTGCCAGCAGCGTAGGTCAGGGGGCTGGAGGCTACACCTTC.

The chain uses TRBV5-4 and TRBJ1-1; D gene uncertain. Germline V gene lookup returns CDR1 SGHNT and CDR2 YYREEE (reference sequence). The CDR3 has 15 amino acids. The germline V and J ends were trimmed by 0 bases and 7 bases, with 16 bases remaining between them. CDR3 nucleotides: TGTGCCAGCAGCTTGGCCACGGGATCTAGTAGTGAAGCTTTCTTT. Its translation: CASSLATGSSSEAFF.

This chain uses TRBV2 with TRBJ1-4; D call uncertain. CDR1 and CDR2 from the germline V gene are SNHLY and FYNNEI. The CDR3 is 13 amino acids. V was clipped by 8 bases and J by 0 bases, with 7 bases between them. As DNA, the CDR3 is TGTGCCAGCCGAGTGTCAACTAATGAAAAACTGTTTTTT. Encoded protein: CASRVSTNEKLFF. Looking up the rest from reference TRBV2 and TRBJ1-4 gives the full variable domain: EPEVTQTPSHQVTQMGQEVILRCVPISNHLYFYWYRQILGQKVEFLVSFYNNEISEKSEIFDDQFSVERPDGSNFTLKIRSTKLEDSAMYFCASRVSTNEKLFFGSGTQLSVL.

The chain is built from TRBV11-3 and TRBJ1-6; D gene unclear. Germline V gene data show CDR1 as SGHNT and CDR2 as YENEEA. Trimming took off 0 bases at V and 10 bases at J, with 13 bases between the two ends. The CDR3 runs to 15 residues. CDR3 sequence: CASSLESMEVSPLHF. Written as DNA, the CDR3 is TGTGCCAGCAGCTTAGAGAGTATGGAGGTATCACCCCTCCACTTT.

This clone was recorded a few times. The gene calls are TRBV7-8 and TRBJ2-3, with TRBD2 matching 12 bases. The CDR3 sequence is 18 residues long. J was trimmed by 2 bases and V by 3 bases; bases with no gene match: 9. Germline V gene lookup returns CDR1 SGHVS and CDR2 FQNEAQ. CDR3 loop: CASSFLAGGPRNTDTQYF. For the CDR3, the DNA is TGTGCCAGCAGCTTCCTAGCGGGGGGGCCGCGAAACACAGATACGCAGTATTTT.

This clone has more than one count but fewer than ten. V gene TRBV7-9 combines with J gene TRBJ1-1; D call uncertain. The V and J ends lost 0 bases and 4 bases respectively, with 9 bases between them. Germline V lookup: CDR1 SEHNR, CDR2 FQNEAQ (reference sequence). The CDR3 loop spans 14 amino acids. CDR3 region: CASSLAARGTEAFF. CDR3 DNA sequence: TGTGCCAGCAGCTTAGCCGCCCGCGGCACTGAAGCTTTCTTT.

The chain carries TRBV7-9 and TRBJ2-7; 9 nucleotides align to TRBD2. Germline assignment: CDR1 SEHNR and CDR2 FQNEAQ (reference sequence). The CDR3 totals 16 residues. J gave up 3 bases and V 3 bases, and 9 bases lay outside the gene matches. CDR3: CASSLASGGTFYEQYF. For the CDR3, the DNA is TGTGCCAGCAGCTTGGCGAGCGGGGGGACATTCTACGAGCAGTACTTC.

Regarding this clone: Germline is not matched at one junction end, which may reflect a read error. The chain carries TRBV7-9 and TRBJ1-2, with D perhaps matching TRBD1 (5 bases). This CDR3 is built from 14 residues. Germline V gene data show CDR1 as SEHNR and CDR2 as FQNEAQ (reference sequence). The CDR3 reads CSSSPLAGVEGYTF. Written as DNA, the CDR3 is TGTTCCAGCAGCCCCCTGGCGGGGGTTGAGGGCTACACCTTC.

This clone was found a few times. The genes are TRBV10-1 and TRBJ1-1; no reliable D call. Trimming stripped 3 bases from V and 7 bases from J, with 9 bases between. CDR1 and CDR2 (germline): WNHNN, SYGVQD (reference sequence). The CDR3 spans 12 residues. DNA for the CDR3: TGCGCCAGCAGTGAAAACGGGAATGAAGCTTTCTTT. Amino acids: CASSENGNEAFF.

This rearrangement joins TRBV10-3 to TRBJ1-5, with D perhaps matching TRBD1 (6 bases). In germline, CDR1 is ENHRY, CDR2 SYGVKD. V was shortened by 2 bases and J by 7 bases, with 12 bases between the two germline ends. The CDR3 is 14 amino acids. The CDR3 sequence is CAISEGGAEQPQHF. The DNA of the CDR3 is TGTGCCATCAGTGAGGGGGGGGCCGAGCAGCCCCAGCATTTT.

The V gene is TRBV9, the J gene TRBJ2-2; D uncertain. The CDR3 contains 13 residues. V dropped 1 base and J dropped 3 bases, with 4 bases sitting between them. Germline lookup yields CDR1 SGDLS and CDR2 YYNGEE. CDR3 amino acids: CASSVSYTGELFF. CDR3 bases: TGTGCCAGCAGCGTATCGTACACCGGGGAGCTGTTTTTT.